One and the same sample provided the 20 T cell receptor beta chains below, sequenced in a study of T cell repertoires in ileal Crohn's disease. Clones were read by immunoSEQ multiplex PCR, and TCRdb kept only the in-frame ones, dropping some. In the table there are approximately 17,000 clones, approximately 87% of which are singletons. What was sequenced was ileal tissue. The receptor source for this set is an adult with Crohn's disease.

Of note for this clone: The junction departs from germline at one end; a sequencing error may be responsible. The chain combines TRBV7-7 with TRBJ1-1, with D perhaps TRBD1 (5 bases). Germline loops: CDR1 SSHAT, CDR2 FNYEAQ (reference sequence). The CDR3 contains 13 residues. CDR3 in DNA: TGCGCTAGCAGCGCCGGGGGGGAAACTGAAGCTTTCTTT. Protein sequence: CASSAGGETEAFF.

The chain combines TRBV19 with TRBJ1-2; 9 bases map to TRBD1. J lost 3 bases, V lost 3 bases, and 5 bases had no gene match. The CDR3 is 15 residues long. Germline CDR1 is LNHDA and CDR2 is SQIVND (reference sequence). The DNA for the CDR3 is TGTGCCAGTAGTATTACGACAGGGGGGCACTATGGCTACACCTTC. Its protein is CASSITTGGHYGYTF.

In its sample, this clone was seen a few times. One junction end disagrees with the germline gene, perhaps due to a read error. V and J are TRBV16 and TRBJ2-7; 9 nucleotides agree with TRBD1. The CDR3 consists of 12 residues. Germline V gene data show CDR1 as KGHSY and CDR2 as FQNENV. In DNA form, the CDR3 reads TGTGCCAGCAGCCAAGGAGCCCGGGACAGGGAATTC. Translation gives CASSQGARDREF.

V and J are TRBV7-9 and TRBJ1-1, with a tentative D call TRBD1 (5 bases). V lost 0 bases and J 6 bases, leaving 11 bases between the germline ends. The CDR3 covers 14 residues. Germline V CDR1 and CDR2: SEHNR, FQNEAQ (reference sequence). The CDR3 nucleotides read TGTGCCAGCAGCTTAGCGGGACTGGTCGCTGAAGCTTTCTTT. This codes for CASSLAGLVAEAFF.

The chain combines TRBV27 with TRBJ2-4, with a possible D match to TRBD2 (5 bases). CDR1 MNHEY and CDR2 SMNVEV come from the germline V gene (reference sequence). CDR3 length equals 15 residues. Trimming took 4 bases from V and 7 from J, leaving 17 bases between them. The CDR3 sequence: CASSWRRLPGNIQYF. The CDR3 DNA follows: TGTGCCAGCAGTTGGCGGCGCCTCCCGGGGAACATTCAGTACTTC.

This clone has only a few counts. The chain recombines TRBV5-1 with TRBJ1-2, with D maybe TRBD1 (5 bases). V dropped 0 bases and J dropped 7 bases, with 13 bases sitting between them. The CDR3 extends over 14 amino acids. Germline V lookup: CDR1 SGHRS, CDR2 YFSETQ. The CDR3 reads CASSLDPGPRGYTF. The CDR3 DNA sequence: TGCGCCAGCAGCTTGGACCCAGGGCCACGTGGCTACACCTTC.

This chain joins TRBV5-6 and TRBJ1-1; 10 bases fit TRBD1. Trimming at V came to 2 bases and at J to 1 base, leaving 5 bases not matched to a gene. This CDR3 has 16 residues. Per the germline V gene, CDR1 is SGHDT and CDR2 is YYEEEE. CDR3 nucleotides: TGTGCCAGCAGCTTTCTGGACAGGGGGAGGAACACTGAAGCTTTCTTT. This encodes CASSFLDRGRNTEAFF.

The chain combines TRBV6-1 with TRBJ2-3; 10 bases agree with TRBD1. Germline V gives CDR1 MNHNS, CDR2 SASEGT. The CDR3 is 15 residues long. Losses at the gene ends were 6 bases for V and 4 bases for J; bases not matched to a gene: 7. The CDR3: CASRGDRGSADTQYF. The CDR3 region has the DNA TGTGCCAGCAGGGGGGACAGGGGTTCCGCAGATACGCAGTATTTT.

CDR3 amino acids: CASSIRGTDTQYF. CDR3 in DNA: TGTGCCAGTAGTATTAGAGGCACAGATACGCAGTATTTT. V usage is TRBV19 and J usage is TRBJ2-3; no firm D call. The CDR3 sequence is 13 residues long. V was pared by 3 bases and J by 1 base, with 5 bases between. The germline CDR1 and CDR2 sequences are LNHDA and SQIVND (reference sequence).

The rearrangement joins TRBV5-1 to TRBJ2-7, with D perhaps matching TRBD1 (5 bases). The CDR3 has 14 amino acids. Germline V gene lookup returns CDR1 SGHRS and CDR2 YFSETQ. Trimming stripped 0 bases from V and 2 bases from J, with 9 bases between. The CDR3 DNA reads TGCGCCAGCAGCTTGGGACCGACAGCCTACGAGCAGTACTTC. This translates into CASSLGPTAYEQYF.

CDR3: CASRTTGNTEAFF. The CDR3, as DNA: TGTGCCAGTAGGACGACAGGGAACACTGAAGCTTTCTTT. The chain uses TRBV19 and TRBJ1-1; the D gene is possibly TRBD1 (6 bases). The V and J ends lost 6 bases and 1 base respectively, with 9 bases between them. This CDR3 region has 13 residues. Germline-derived CDR1 and CDR2 are LNHDA and SQIVND (reference sequence).

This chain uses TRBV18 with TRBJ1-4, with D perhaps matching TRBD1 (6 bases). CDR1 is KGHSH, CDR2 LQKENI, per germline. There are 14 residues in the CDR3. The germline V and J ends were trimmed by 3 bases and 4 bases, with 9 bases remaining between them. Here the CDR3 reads CASSPDRNNEKLFF. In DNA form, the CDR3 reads TGTGCCAGCTCACCGGACAGAAATAATGAAAAACTGTTTTTT.

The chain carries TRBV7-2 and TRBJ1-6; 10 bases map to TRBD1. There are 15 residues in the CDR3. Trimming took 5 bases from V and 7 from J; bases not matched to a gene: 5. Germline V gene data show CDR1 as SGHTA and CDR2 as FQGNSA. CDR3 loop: CASSRDRGVNSPLHF. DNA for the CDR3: TGTGCCAGCAGCCGGGACAGGGGAGTCAATTCACCCCTCCACTTT.

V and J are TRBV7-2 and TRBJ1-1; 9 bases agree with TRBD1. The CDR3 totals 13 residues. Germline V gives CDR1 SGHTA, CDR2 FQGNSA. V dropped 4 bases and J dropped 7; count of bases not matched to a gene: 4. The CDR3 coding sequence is TGTGCCAGCAGCTCGACAGGGGGAAATGAAGCTTTCTTT. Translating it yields CASSSTGGNEAFF.

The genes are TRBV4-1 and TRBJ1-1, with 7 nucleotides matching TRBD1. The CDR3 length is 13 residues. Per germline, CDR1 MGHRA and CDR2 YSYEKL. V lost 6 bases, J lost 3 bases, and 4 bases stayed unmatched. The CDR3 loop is CASSYQGDTEAFF. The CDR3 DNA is TGCGCCAGCAGTTACCAGGGGGACACTGAAGCTTTCTTT.

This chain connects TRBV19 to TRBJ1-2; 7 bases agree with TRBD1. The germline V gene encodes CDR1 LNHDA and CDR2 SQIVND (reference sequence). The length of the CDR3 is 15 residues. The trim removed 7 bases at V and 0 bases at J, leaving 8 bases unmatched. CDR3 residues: CASKHYRGANYGYTF. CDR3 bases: TGTGCCAGTAAACACTACAGGGGAGCTAACTATGGCTACACCTTC.

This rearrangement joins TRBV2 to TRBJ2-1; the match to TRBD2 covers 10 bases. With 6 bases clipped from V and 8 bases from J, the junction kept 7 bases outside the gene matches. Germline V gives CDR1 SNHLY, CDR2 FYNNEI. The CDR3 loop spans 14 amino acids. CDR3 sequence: CASRVERGGDEQFF. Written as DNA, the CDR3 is TGTGCCAGCAGGGTTGAGCGGGGGGGCGATGAGCAGTTCTTC.

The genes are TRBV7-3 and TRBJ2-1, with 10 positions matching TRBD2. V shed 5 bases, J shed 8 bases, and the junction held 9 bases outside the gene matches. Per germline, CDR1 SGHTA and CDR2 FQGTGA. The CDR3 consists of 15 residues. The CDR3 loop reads CASSPRAGGLDEQFF. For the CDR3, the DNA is TGTGCCAGCAGCCCTAGAGCGGGGGGGCTCGATGAGCAGTTCTTC.

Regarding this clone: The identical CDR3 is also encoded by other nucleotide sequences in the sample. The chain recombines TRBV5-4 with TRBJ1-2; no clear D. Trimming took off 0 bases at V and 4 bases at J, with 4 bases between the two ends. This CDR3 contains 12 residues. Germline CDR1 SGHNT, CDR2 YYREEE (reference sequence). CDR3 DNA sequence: TGTGCCAGCAGCTTGGTCGGCTATGGCTACACCTTC. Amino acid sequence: CASSLVGYGYTF.

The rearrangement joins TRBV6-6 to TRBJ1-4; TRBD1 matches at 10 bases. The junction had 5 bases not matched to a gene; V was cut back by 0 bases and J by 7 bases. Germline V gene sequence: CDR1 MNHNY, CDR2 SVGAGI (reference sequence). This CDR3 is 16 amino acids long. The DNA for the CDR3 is TGTGCCAGCAGTTACTCGAGTGGGACAGGGGTTGAAAAACTGTTTTTT. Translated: CASSYSSGTGVEKLFF.